This record concerns one TCR beta chain sequence. Its antigen is currently unknown. The germline gives CDR1 LNHNV, CDR2 YYDKDF (reference sequence). V was trimmed by 0 bases and J by 5 bases, leaving 16 bases between them. The CDR3 length is 16 residues. The entry originates in a study of response to subunit inactivated influenza vaccine. Study-level points and caveats: Each seasonal influenza vaccination, the authors suggested, recruits few new T cells.

TCRdb fed the RT-PCR reads into MiXCR, producing one record per CDR3 protein. The table lists more than 250,000 distinct CDR3 sequences, 21% of them singletons, with roughly 10% in the top ten. The starting material was PBMCs from blood, obtained approximately 20 months after vaccination. The receptor was isolated from a man between 50 and 70 years old who received an inactivated influenza vaccine. The chain joins TRBV15 to TRBJ2-5, with D perhaps matching TRBD2 (6 bases). CDR3 protein: CATSRDSGLALETQYF. CDR3 DNA: TGTGCCACCAGCAGAGATTCGGGACTCGCTCTTGAGACCCAGTACTTC.